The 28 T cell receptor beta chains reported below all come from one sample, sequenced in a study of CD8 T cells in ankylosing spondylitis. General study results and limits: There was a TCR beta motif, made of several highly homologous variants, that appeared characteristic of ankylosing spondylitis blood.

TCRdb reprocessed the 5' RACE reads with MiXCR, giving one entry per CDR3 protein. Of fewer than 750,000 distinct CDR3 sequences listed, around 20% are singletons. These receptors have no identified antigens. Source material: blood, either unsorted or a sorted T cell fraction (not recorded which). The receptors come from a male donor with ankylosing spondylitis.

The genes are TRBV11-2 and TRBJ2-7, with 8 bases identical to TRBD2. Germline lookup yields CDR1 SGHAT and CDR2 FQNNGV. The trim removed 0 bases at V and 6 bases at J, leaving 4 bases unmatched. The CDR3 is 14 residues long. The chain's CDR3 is CASSLEAGAVEQYF. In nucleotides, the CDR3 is TGTGCCAGCAGCTTAGAAGCGGGAGCGGTCGAGCAGTACTTC. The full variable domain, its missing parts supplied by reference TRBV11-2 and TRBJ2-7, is EAGVAQSPRYKIIEKRQSVAFWCNPISGHATLYWYQQILGQGPKLLIQFQNNGVVDDSQLPKDRFSAERLKGVDSTLKIQPAKLEDSAVYLCASSLEAGAVEQYFGPGTRLTVT.

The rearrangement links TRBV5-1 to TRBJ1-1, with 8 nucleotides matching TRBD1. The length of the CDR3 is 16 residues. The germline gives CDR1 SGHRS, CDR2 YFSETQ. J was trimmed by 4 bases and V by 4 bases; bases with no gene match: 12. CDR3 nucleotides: TGCGCCAGCAGCCCAGAACCCAGACAGGGGAGCACTGAAGCTTTCTTT. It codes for CASSPEPRQGSTEAFF.

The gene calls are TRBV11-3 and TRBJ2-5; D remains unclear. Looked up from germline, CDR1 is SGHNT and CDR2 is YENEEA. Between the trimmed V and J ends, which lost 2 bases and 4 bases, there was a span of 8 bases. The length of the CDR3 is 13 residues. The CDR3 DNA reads TGTGCCAGCAGCTTAAATAATCTAGAGACCCAGTACTTC. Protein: CASSLNNLETQYF. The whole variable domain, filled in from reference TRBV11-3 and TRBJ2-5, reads EAGVVQSPRYKIIEKKQPVAFWCNPISGHNTLYWYLQNLGQGPELLIRYENEEAVDDSQLPKDRFSAERLKGVDSTLKIQPAELGDSAVYLCASSLNNLETQYFGPGTRLLVL.

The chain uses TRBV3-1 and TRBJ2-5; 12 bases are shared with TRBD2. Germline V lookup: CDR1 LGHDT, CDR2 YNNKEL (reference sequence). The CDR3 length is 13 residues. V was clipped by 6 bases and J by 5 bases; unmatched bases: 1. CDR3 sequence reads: CASRLAGGETQYF. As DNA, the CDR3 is TGTGCCAGCAGGCTAGCGGGAGGGGAGACCCAGTACTTC.

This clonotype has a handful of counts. The CDR3 is CASSVAEYIGDSHGYTF. CDR3 coding DNA: TGTGCCAGCAGCGTAGCGGAGTATATTGGGGATTCGCATGGCTACACCTTC. The chain couples TRBV9 to TRBJ1-2; D is uncertain. CDR3 length: 17 amino acids. Germline V gene data show CDR1 as SGDLS and CDR2 as YYNGEE. V was shortened by 0 bases and J by 6 bases, with 21 bases between the two germline ends.

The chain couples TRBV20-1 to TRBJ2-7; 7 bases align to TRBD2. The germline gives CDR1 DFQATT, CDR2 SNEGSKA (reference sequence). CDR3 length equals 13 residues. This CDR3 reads CRGEGRSSYEQYF. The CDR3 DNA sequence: TGCAGGGGGGAGGGACGGAGTTCCTACGAGCAGTACTTC.

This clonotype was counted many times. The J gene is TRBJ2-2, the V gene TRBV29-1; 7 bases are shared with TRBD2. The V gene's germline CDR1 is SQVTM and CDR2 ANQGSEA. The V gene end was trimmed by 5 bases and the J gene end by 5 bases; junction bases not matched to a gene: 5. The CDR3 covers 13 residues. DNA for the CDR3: TGCAGCGTTAAGCGGGACCGAACCGGGGAGCTGTTTTTT. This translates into CSVKRDRTGELFF.

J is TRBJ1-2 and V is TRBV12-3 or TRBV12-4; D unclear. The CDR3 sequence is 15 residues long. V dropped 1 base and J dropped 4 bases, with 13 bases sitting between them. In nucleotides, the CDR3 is TGTGCCAGCAGTTTAGGTCGGGGTTACGGCTATGGCTACACCTTC. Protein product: CASSLGRGYGYGYTF.

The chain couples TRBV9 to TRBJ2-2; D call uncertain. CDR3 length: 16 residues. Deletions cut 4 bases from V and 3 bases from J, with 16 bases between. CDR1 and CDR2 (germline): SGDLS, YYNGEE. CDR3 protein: CASSPKGGRDTGELFF. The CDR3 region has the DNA TGTGCCAGCAGCCCCAAGGGTGGGCGAGACACCGGGGAGCTGTTTTTT.

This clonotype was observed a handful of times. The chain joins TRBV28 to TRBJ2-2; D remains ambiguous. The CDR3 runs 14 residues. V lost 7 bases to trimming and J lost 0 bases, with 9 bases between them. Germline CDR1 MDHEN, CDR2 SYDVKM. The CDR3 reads CASTSATNTGELFF. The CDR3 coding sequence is TGTGCCAGCACCTCGGCCACGAACACCGGGGAGCTGTTTTTT.

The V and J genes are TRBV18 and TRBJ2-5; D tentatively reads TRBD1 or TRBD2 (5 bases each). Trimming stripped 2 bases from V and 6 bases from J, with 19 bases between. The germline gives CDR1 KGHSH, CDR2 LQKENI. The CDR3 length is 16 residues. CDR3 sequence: CASSPVFARDRQTQYF. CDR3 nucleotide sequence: TGTGCCAGCTCACCAGTTTTTGCCCGGGACCGACAGACCCAGTACTTC.

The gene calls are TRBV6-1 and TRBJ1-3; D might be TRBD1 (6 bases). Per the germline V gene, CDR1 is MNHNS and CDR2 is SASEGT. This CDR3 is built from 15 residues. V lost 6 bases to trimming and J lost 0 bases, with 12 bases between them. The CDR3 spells CASRLTGSSGNTIYF. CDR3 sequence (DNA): TGTGCCAGCAGGCTTACAGGGTCCTCTGGAAACACCATATATTTT.

This chain's CDR3 is CASRRDRATLHF. The CDR3 DNA sequence: TGTGCCAGCAGACGAGACAGGGCAACCCTCCACTTT. The rearrangement uses TRBV12-3 or TRBV12-4 and TRBJ1-6; TRBD1 aligns across 7 bases. V was clipped by 6 bases and J by 14 bases; unmatched bases: 7. The CDR3 extends over 12 amino acids.

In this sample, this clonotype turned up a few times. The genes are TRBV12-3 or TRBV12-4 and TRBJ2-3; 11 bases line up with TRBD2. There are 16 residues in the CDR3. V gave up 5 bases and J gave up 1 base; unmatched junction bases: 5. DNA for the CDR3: TGTGCCAGCAGTCACCGACTAGCGGGGCGCACAGATACGCAGTATTTT. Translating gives CASSHRLAGRTDTQYF.

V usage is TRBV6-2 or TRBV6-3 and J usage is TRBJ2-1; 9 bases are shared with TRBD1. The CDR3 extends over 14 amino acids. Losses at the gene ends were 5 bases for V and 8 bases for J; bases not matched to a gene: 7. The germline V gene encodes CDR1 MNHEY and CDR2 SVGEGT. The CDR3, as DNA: TGTGCCAGCAGTCGTACAGGGGGCTGGGATGAGCAGTTCTTC. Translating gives CASSRTGGWDEQFF.

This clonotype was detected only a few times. The CDR3 reads CSAVETGGNSPLHF. The CDR3 DNA follows: TGCAGTGCTGTGGAGACAGGGGGCAATTCACCCCTCCACTTT. The V gene is TRBV20-1, the J gene TRBJ1-6; 10 nucleotides agree with TRBD1. The germline V gene encodes CDR1 DFQATT and CDR2 SNEGSKA (reference sequence). This CDR3 spans 14 amino acids. V dropped 5 bases and J dropped 7; count of bases not matched to a gene: 5.

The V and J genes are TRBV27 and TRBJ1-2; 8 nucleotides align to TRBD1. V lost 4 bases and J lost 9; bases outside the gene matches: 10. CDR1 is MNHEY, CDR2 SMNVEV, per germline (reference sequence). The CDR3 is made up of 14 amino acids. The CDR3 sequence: CASSSRGRGLSYTF. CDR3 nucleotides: TGTGCCAGCAGTTCCAGGGGGCGAGGGTTGAGCTACACCTTC.

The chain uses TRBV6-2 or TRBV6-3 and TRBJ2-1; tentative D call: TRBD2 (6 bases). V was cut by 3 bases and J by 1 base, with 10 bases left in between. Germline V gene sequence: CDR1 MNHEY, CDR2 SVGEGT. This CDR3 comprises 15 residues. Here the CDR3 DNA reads TGTGCCAGCAGTTATTCGGGAGCTTCCTACAATGAGCAGTTCTTC. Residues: CASSYSGASYNEQFF.

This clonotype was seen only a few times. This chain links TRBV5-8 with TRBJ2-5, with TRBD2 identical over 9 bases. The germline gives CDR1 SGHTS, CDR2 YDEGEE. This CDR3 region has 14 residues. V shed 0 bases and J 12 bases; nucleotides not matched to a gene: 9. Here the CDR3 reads CASSLDFSSGTEYF. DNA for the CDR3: TGTGCCAGCAGCTTGGATTTCTCTAGCGGGACGGAGTACTTC.

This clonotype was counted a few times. This CDR3 is CASSLGTGTGANEQYF. CDR3 coding DNA: TGCGCCAGCAGCTTGGGAACCGGGACAGGGGCAAACGAGCAGTACTTC. The rearrangement links TRBV5-1 to TRBJ2-7, with 10 positions matching TRBD1. Per the germline V gene, CDR1 is SGHRS and CDR2 is YFSETQ. This CDR3 spans 16 amino acids. V dropped 0 bases and J dropped 5; count of bases not matched to a gene: 8.

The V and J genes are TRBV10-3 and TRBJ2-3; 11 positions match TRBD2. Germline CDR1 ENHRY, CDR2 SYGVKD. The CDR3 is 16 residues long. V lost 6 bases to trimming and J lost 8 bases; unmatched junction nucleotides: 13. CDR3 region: CAIREETSGVAGTQYF. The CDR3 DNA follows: TGTGCCATCAGAGAAGAGACTAGCGGGGTAGCAGGTACGCAGTATTTT.

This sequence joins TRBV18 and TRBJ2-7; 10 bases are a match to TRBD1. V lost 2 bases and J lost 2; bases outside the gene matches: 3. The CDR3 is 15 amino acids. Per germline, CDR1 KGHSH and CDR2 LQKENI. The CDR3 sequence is CASSPGTGATYEQYF. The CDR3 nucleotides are TGTGCCAGCTCACCAGGGACAGGGGCAACCTACGAGCAGTACTTC.

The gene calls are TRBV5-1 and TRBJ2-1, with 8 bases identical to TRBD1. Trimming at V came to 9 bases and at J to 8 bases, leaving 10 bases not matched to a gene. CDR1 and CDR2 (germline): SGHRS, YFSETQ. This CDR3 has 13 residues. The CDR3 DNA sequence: TGCGCCACATCGACAGGGGCTTCGCATGAGCAGTTCTTC. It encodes CATSTGASHEQFF.

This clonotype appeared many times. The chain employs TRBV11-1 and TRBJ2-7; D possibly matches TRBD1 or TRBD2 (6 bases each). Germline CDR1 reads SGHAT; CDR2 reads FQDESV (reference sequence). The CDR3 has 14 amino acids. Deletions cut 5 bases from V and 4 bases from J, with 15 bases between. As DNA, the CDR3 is TGTGCCAGCAGCCCCAGTGGGGGGCTTTACGAGCAGTACTTC. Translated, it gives CASSPSGGLYEQYF.

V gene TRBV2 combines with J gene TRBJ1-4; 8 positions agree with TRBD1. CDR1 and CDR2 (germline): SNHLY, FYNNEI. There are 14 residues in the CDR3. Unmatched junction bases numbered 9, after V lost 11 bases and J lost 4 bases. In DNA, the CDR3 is TGTGCCGGGACCGGGACAGGCCGTAATGAAAAACTGTTTTTT. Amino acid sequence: CAGTGTGRNEKLFF.

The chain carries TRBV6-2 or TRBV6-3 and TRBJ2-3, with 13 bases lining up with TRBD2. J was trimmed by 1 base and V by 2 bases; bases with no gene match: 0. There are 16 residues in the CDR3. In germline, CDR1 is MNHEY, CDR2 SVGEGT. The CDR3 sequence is CASSYGTSGGTDTQYF. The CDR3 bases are TGTGCCAGCAGTTACGGGACTAGCGGGGGCACAGATACGCAGTATTTT.

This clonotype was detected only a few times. As DNA, the CDR3 is TGCGCCAGCAGCGTGACAGGGGCCGGCAAGGATACGCAGTATTTT. It encodes CASSVTGAGKDTQYF. This chain links TRBV5-1 with TRBJ2-3; the match to TRBD1 covers 8 bases. The CDR3 is 15 residues long. Trimming removed 4 bases from V and 6 bases from J; junction bases left unmatched: 10. In germline, CDR1 is SGHRS, CDR2 YFSETQ. Combining the CDR3 with reference TRBV5-1 and TRBJ2-3 gives the whole variable domain KAGVTQTPRYLIKTRGQQVTLSCSPISGHRSVSWYQQTPGQGLQFLFEYFSETQRNKGNFPGRFSGRQFSNSRSEMNVSTLELGDSALYLCASSVTGAGKDTQYFGPGTRLTVL.

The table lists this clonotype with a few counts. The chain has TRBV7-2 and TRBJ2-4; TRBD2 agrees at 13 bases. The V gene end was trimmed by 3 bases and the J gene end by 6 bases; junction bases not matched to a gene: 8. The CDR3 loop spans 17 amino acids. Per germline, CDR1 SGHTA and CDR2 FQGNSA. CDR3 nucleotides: TGTGCCAGCAGCTTCCGGACTAGCGGGAGTTATGGAAACATTCAGTACTTC. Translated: CASSFRTSGSYGNIQYF.